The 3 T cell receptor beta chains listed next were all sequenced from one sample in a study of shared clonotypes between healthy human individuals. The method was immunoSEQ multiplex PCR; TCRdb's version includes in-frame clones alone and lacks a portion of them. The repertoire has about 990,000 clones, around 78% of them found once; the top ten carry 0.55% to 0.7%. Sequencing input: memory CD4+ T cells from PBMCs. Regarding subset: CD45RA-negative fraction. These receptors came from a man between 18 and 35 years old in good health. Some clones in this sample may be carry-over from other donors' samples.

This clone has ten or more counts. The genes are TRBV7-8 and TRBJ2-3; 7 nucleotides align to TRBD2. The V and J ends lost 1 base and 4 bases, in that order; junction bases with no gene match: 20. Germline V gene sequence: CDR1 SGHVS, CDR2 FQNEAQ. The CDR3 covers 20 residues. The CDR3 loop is CASSLEVPAGLIELADTQYF. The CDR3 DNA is TGTGCCAGCAGCTTAGAGGTTCCAGCGGGACTTATTGAGTTGGCAGATACGCAGTATTTT.

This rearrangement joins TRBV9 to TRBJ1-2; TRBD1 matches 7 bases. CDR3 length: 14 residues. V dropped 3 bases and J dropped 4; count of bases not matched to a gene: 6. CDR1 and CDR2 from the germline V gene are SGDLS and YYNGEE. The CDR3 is CASSAHQGGYGYTF. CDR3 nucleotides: TGTGCCAGCAGCGCCCATCAGGGGGGCTATGGCTACACCTTC.

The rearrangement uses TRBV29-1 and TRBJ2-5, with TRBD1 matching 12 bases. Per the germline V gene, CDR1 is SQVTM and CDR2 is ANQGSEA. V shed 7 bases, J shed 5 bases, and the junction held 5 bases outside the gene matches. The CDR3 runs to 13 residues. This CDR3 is CSAGTGGFETQYF. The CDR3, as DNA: TGCAGCGCCGGGACAGGGGGCTTTGAGACCCAGTACTTC.